These 20 T cell receptor beta chains were all obtained from the same sample, sequenced in a study of Ad26.COV2.S vaccination and SARS-CoV-2 variants (dated by TCRdb to the early 2020s). Reading the label with the study, this specimen's time point is: individuals recovered from natural SARS-CoV-2 infection. Library prep was done by the immunoSEQ multiplex PCR assay. Imported from immuneACCESS, the table was reduced by TCRdb to in-frame sequences with V and J called. These copies leave out some clones; in studies compared against another copy, an unresolved V gene accounts for under half, and the cause of the remainder is not known. This sample lists hundreds of thousands of clones; 92% were detected once. Clones ranked in the top ten supply around 4% of the sample. The sample in question was peripheral blood, obtained after recovery from COVID-19. Source of these receptors: a human donor who had recovered from COVID-19.

The V gene is TRBV2, the J gene TRBJ1-3; a weak D match, TRBD1 (6 bases). This CDR3 has 12 amino acids. V lost 10 bases, J lost 0 bases, and 7 bases lay in between. The germline CDR1 and CDR2 sequences are SNHLY and FYNNEI. As DNA, the CDR3 is TGTGCCACGGACAGCTCTGGAAACACCATATATTTT. Encoded protein: CATDSSGNTIYF. Full variable domain (remainder filled in from reference TRBV2 and TRBJ1-3): EPEVTQTPSHQVTQMGQEVILRCVPISNHLYFYWYRQILGQKVEFLVSFYNNEISEKSEIFDDQFSVERPDGSNFTLKIRSTKLEDSAMYFCATDSSGNTIYFGEGSWLTVV.

The J gene is TRBJ2-1, the V gene TRBV11-2; 8 bases match TRBD2. The CDR3 totals 16 residues. V lost 1 base to trimming and J lost 4 bases; unmatched junction nucleotides: 6. Germline-derived CDR1 and CDR2 are SGHAT and FQNNGV. The CDR3 region is CASSLVGGATYNEQFF. In nucleotides, the CDR3 is TGTGCCAGCAGCTTAGTCGGGGGGGCGACGTACAATGAGCAGTTCTTC.

The rearrangement uses TRBV19 and TRBJ1-1; the match to TRBD1 covers 8 bases. The CDR3 runs to 15 residues. Per the germline V gene, CDR1 is LNHDA and CDR2 is SQIVND (reference sequence). V gave up 2 bases and J gave up 3 bases; unmatched junction bases: 5. The CDR3 DNA reads as TGTGCCAGTAGTATAAGACAGGGGTGGGACACTGAAGCTTTCTTT. Translation: CASSIRQGWDTEAFF.

In DNA, the CDR3 is TGTGCCAGCAGCCATCGACAGGGCGGGACAGATACGCAGTATTTT. This gives the protein CASSHRQGGTDTQYF. This chain connects TRBV2 to TRBJ2-3, with 7 bases identical to TRBD1. V lost 6 bases and J lost 3; bases outside the gene matches: 9. CDR3 size: 15 residues. Germline loops: CDR1 SNHLY, CDR2 FYNNEI.

V usage is TRBV9 and J usage is TRBJ2-1; maybe TRBD1 (6 bases). The CDR3 extends over 12 amino acids. The ends were cut back, 0 bases at V and 8 bases at J, with 6 bases in the middle. CDR1 and CDR2 (germline): SGDLS, YYNGEE. The CDR3 coding sequence is TGTGCCAGCAGCGTAGAGGGGGATGAGCAGTTCTTC. Its translation is CASSVEGDEQFF.

The chain employs TRBV11-1 and TRBJ2-5; D remains unclear. The length of the CDR3 is 14 residues. Trimming took off 0 bases at V and 2 bases at J, with 7 bases between the two ends. Germline assignment: CDR1 SGHAT and CDR2 FQDESV (reference sequence). CDR3 in DNA: TGTGCCAGCAGCTTAGCATGGCAGCAAGAGACCCAGTACTTC. Translating gives CASSLAWQQETQYF.

The chain is built from TRBV6-5 and TRBJ1-2; D may be TRBD1 (5 bases). CDR1 is MNHEY, CDR2 SVGAGI, per germline. This CDR3 region has 14 residues. V lost 7 bases and J 5 bases, leaving 17 bases between the germline ends. The CDR3 nucleotides are TGTGCCAGCATACCGGTCGGGGGAACTTATGGCTACACCTTC. Its protein product is CASIPVGGTYGYTF.

This sequence joins TRBV2 and TRBJ1-3; perhaps TRBD1 as D (5 bases). The V gene's germline CDR1 is SNHLY and CDR2 FYNNEI. V lost 8 bases and J 8 bases, leaving 13 bases between the germline ends. CDR3 size: 12 residues. CDR3 amino acids: CASQGDGDTIYF. The CDR3, as DNA: TGTGCCAGCCAGGGAGATGGGGACACCATATATTTT. Filled out from reference TRBV2 and TRBJ1-3, the complete variable domain reads EPEVTQTPSHQVTQMGQEVILRCVPISNHLYFYWYRQILGQKVEFLVSFYNNEISEKSEIFDDQFSVERPDGSNFTLKIRSTKLEDSAMYFCASQGDGDTIYFGEGSWLTVV.

This chain links TRBV14 with TRBJ1-4; D not resolved. The germline V gene encodes CDR1 SGHDN and CDR2 FVKESK. The CDR3 is 14 residues long. Trimming pared 4 bases from V and 5 bases from J, leaving 11 bases between. As DNA, the CDR3 is TGTGCCAGCAGCCGGTGGGGAAACAATGAAAAACTGTTTTTT. Translation gives CASSRWGNNEKLFF.

This clone was picked up one time. This chain uses TRBV25-1 with TRBJ1-1, with no clear D. Germline V gene data show CDR1 as MGHDK and CDR2 as SYGVNS. There are 14 residues in the CDR3. V was shortened by 6 bases and J by 3 bases, with 14 bases between the two germline ends. The chain's CDR3 is CASSVIGRDTEAFF. CDR3 bases: TGTGCCAGCAGCGTGATAGGACGGGACACTGAAGCTTTCTTT.

The chain employs TRBV5-1 and TRBJ2-3; D is possibly TRBD1 (6 bases). Per germline, CDR1 SGHRS and CDR2 YFSETQ. The CDR3 spans 15 residues. The V gene lost 5 bases and the J gene lost 1 base, with 14 bases spanning the gap. The CDR3 coding sequence is TGCGCCAGCAGGCCGTGGGGGCAAGGCACAGATACGCAGTATTTT. This encodes CASRPWGQGTDTQYF.

The chain recombines TRBV24-1 with TRBJ2-5; possible D gene TRBD1, 6 bases. The CDR3 is 15 residues long. The germline CDR1 and CDR2 sequences are KGHDR and SFDVKD. Trimming removed 10 bases from V and 2 bases from J, with 19 bases in between. The CDR3 DNA is TGTGCCACGGGGGTAGTGGGGGCCTCACAAGAGACCCAGTACTTC. Translated, it gives CATGVVGASQETQYF.

The chain carries TRBV4-3 and TRBJ2-1; TRBD2 is a possible D gene (5 bases). Germline CDR1 and CDR2: LGHNA and YSLEER. Deletions cut 4 bases from V and 2 bases from J, with 12 bases between. The CDR3 extends over 15 amino acids. The CDR3 DNA reads as TGCGCCAGCAGCCGCAGCGGTCCTCCCTACAATGAGCAGTTCTTC. It translates to CASSRSGPPYNEQFF.

The sample holds a few counts of this clone. The chain joins TRBV7-2 to TRBJ2-7; 9 bases are shared with TRBD1. The junction had 9 bases not matched to a gene; V was cut back by 5 bases and J by 4 bases. Germline values: CDR1 SGHTA, CDR2 FQGNSA. The CDR3 has 15 amino acids. This CDR3 reads CASSPGQGFSYEQYF. The CDR3 DNA is TGTGCCAGCAGCCCCGGACAGGGGTTCAGTTACGAGCAGTACTTC.

The chain couples TRBV5-4 to TRBJ2-3; 10 bases agree with TRBD2. The CDR3 runs to 16 residues. Germline lookup yields CDR1 SGHNT and CDR2 YYREEE (reference sequence). Unmatched junction bases numbered 14, after V lost 4 bases and J lost 9 bases. The CDR3 region is CASSLGGAGGPGTQYF. CDR3 in DNA: TGTGCCAGCAGCCTCGGGGGAGCGGGGGGGCCAGGCACGCAGTATTTT.

The sample holds one count of this clone. This chain uses TRBV11-2 with TRBJ2-7; D might be TRBD2 (6 bases). V lost 6 bases and J lost 0, with 6 bases in between. CDR3 length equals 12 residues. The germline gives CDR1 SGHAT, CDR2 FQNNGV. The CDR3 DNA follows: TGTGCCAGCAGGGGGGGCTCCTACGAGCAGTACTTC. Residues: CASRGGSYEQYF.

J is TRBJ1-1 and V is TRBV6-6, with unresolved D. The CDR3 sequence is 15 residues long. Germline loops: CDR1 MNHNY, CDR2 SVGAGI (reference sequence). The ends were cut back, 0 bases at V and 2 bases at J, with 10 bases in the middle. CDR3 bases: TGTGCCAGCAGTTACTCCCCGGTGCAAAACACTGAAGCTTTCTTT. Its translation is CASSYSPVQNTEAFF.

The chain joins TRBV5-1 to TRBJ1-5; perhaps TRBD1 as D (5 bases). The CDR3 is made up of 16 amino acids. Germline V lookup: CDR1 SGHRS, CDR2 YFSETQ. Trimming left V 0 bases short and J 1 base short, with 11 bases between. The CDR3 bases are TGCGCCAGCAGCTTGGGAACAGGAACGAGCAATCAGCCCCAGCATTTT. It encodes CASSLGTGTSNQPQHF.

This chain connects TRBV7-3 to TRBJ1-1; D remains ambiguous. The V end was cut by 2 bases, the J end by 1 base, with 5 bases between. The CDR3 length is 13 residues. CDR1 is SGHTA and CDR2 is FQGTGA in the germline V gene. DNA for the CDR3: TGTGCCAGCAGCTTAGAAGGGAACACTGAAGCTTTCTTT. Protein sequence: CASSLEGNTEAFF.

This sequence joins TRBV5-1 and TRBJ2-7, with D possibly being TRBD1 (6 bases). The CDR3 consists of 14 residues. Germline-derived CDR1 and CDR2 are SGHRS and YFSETQ. V lost 4 bases, J lost 2 bases, and 13 bases lay in between. DNA of the CDR3: TGCGCCAGCAGCCTGGCAGGGGCCCCCTACGAGCAGTACTTC. Translation gives CASSLAGAPYEQYF. Using reference TRBV5-1 and TRBJ2-7 for the parts outside the CDR3, the full variable domain is KAGVTQTPRYLIKTRGQQVTLSCSPISGHRSVSWYQQTPGQGLQFLFEYFSETQRNKGNFPGRFSGRQFSNSRSEMNVSTLELGDSALYLCASSLAGAPYEQYFGPGTRLTVT.